This paragraph covers one TCR beta chain sequence. This clonotype has more than one count but fewer than ten. Its antigen is unknown. Base quality data are lacking; no much larger clone is found one base away. The data derive from a study of T cells after yellow fever vaccination (dated by TCRdb to between 2018 and 2021). Background on the whole study: The SMART-Seq v4 Ultra Low Input RNA kit was used to prepare libraries from fractions with low cell numbers. Bulk PBMC replicates and cell subsets were isolated from blood drawn at multiple timepoints before and after both primary and secondary immunization. Two healthy male donors, one aged 18 to 30 and one aged 30 to 40 years, were included in the cohort. To follow T-cell clones before and after primary and booster YFV17D yellow fever vaccination, bulk TCR alpha and beta repertoires were sequenced over time.

TCR cDNA was synthesized by 5'RACE template switching, which introduced a universal primer site and unique molecular identifiers. Priming of cDNA synthesis was performed from both the TCR alpha and TCR beta constant segments. Libraries were amplified in two PCR steps, with sample barcodes and sequencing adapters added in the second step. Libraries were sequenced on Illumina HiSeq 2500 (2x100 bp) or NovaSeq (2x150 bp). As for the original processing: Reads were demultiplexed and collapsed into UMI consensus sequences with MIGEC, and V(D)J alignment was performed with MiXCR. Vaccine-responding clonotypes were defined with edgeR using replicate PBMC samples, requiring FDR below 0.01 and a log2 fold change above 5 up to day 15. Bulk clonotypes were assigned CD4 or CD8 identity according to which sequenced CD4 or CD8 repertoire held them at higher abundance. Clones were called with MiXCR by TCRdb after fastp trimmed the public reads at Q25, and only in-frame beta chains were retained. Each CDR3 protein appears once, grouped with its most common genes and DNA. What appears here as the V and J calls and clone size reflects TCRdb's work, not the paper's. The sample table records 500,000 to 650,000 distinct CDR3 sequences; roughly 12% of these occur just once. The ten largest make up 14% to 15% of the sample.

Paper-wide results and their limitations: Compared with the primary T-cell response, the secondary T-cell response was faster but weaker, reaching its peak on day 5 rather than on day 15. A small share of clonotypes occurred in both CD4 and CD8 compartments, likely arising from convergent recombination. Because the study included only two donors, the extent to which the findings can be generalized is limited. Most clones expanded after primary vaccination (almost 97% of CD4 and 88% of CD8) were re-detected after the booster, suggesting that broad memory maintenance occurred. Because abundant contaminating clonotypes from the bulk population could be contained in FACS-sorted repertoires, computational filtering was required.

In light of the paper, this sample's treatment or condition label describes: live attenuated yellow fever vaccine strain. Two biological replicates of bulk PBMCs were collected at each blood-draw timepoint. A standard Ficoll-Paque protocol was used to isolate PBMCs from peripheral blood. TriZol was used to extract RNA from bulk PBMCs, CD4 and CD8 fractions, and dextramer-positive and dextramer-negative fractions. Unmatched junction bases come to 7, with V trimmed by 2 bases and J by 5 bases. CDR1 MNHEY and CDR2 SVGEGT were looked up in the germline V gene. The CDR3 sequence holds 15 residues, the cysteine and phenylalanine included. The retained sequence is limited to the CDR3, 45 bases, with the frame set at the first base.

The TCR was taken from a man younger than 40 who received the YFV17D yellow fever vaccine. Recombination linked TRBV6-2 or TRBV6-3 to TRBJ1-2; TRBD1 lines up with 8 middle nucleotides. Sequencing was performed on PBMCs, taken on the day of the yellow fever booster vaccination. The nucleotides are TGTGCCAGCAGTTACCAGGACAGGGTTTATTATGGCTACACCTTC. The resulting protein is CASSYQDRVYYGYTF.